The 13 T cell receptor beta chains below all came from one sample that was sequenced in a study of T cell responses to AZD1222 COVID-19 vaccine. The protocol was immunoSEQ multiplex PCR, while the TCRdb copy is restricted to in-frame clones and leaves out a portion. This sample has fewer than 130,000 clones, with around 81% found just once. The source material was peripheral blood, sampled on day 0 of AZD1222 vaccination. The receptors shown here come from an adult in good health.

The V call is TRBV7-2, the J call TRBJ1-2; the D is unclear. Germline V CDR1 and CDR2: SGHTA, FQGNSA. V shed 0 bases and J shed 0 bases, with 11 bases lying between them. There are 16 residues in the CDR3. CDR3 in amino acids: CASSLAPPLANYGYTF. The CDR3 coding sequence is TGTGCCAGCAGCTTAGCCCCTCCCTTAGCTAACTATGGCTACACCTTC.

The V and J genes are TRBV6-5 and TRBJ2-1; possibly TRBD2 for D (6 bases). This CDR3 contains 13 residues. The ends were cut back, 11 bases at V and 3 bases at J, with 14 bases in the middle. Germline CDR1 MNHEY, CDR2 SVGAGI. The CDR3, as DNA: TGTGCCGGGGGGAAGGGGAACTACAATGAGCAGTTCTTC. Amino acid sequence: CAGGKGNYNEQFF.

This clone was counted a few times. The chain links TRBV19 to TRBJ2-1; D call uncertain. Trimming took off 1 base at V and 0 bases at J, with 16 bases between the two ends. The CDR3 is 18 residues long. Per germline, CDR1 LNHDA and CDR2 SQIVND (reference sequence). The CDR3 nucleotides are TGTGCCAGTAGTATAGGGGGTATAGGTGGAACCTCCTACAATGAGCAGTTCTTC. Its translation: CASSIGGIGGTSYNEQFF.

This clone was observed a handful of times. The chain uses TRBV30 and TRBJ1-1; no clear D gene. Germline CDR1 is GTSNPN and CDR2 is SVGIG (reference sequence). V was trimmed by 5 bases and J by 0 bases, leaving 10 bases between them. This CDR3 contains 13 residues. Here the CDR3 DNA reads TGTGCCTGGTCAGTTGACTTGAACACTGAAGCTTTCTTT. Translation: CAWSVDLNTEAFF. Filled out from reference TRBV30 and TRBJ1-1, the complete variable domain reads SQTIHQWPATLVQPVGSPLSLECTVEGTSNPNLYWYRQAAGRGLQLLFYSVGIGQISSEVPQNLSASRPQDRQFILSSKKLLLSDSGFYLCAWSVDLNTEAFFGQGTRLTVV.

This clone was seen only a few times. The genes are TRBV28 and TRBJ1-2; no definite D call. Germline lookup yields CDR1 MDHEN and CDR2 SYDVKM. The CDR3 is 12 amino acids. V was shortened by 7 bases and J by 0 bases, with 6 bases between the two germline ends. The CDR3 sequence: CASMTSNYGYTF. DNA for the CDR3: TGTGCCAGCATGACATCTAACTATGGCTACACCTTC.

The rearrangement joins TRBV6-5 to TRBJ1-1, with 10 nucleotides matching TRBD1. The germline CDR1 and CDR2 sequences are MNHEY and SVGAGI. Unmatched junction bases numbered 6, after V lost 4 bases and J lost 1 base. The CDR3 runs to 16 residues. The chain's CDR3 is CASSSRQGAGNTEAFF. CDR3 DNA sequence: TGTGCCAGCAGTTCCAGACAGGGGGCGGGGAACACTGAAGCTTTCTTT.

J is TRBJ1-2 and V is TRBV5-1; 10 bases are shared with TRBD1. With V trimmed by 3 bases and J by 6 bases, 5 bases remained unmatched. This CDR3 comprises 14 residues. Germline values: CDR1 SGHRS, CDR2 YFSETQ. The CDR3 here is CASSSRTGGDGYTF. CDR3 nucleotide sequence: TGCGCCAGCAGCTCCAGGACAGGGGGGGATGGCTACACCTTC.

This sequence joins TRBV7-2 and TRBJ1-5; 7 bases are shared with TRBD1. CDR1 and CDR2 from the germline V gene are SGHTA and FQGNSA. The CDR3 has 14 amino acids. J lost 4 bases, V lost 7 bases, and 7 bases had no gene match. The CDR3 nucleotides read TGTGCCAGCAATTGGCAGGGGGGAAATCAGCCCCAGCATTTT. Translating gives CASNWQGGNQPQHF.

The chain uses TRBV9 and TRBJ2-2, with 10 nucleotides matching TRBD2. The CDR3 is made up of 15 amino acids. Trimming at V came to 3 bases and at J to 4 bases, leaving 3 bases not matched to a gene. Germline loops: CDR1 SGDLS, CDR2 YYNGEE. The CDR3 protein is CASSERGGLTGELFF. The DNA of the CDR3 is TGTGCCAGCAGCGAGCGGGGGGGCCTCACCGGGGAGCTGTTTTTT.

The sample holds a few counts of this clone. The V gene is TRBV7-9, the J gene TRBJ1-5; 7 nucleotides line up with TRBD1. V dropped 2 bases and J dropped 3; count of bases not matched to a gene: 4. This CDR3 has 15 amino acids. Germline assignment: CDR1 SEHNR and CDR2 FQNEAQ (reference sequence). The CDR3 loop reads CASSLRGGPNQPQHF. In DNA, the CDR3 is TGTGCCAGCAGCTTACGAGGGGGCCCCAATCAGCCCCAGCATTTT.

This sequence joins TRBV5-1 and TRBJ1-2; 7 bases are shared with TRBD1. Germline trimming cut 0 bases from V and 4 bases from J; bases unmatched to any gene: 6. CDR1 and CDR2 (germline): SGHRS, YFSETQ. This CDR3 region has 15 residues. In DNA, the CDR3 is TGCGCCAGCAGCTTGGGGGACAGAAGTTTCTATGGCTACACCTTC. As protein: CASSLGDRSFYGYTF. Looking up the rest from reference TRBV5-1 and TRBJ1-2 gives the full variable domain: KAGVTQTPRYLIKTRGQQVTLSCSPISGHRSVSWYQQTPGQGLQFLFEYFSETQRNKGNFPGRFSGRQFSNSRSEMNVSTLELGDSALYLCASSLGDRSFYGYTFGSGTRLTVV.

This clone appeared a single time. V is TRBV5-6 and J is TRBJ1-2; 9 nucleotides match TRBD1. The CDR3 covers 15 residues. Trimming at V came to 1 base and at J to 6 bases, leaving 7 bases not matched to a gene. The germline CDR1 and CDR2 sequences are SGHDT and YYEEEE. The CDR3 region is CASSLWGQGGHGYTF. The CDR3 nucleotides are TGTGCCAGCAGCTTGTGGGGACAGGGCGGGCATGGCTACACCTTC. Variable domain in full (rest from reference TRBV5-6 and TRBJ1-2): DAGVTQSPTHLIKTRGQQVTLRCSPKSGHDTVSWYQQALGQGPQFIFQYYEEEERQRGNFPDRFSGHQFPNYSSELNVNALLLGDSALYLCASSLWGQGGHGYTFGSGTRLTVV.

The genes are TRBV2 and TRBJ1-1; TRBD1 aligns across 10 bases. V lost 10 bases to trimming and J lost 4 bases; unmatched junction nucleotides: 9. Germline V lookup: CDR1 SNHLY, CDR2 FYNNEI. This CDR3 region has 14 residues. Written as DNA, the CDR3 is TGTGCCACCGCGAGTTGGACAGGGGGCACTGAAGCTTTCTTT. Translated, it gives CATASWTGGTEAFF.